This T cell receptor (beta chain) stems from a study of T-cell memory formation after mild COVID-19. In germline, CDR1 is SGHVS, CDR2 FNYEAQ. The CDR3 runs to 13 residues. Trimming shortened V by 5 bases and J by 5 bases, and 12 bases separated the two germline ends. This clonotype appeared a few times. Its specificity is not known. Study-wide results and limits: CD4/CD8 balance characterized clones contracting day 15 to 85, and CD4+ skew characterized later expanders. Detection of some responders pre-infection suggested pre-existing cross-reactive memory T cells participated.

Via MiXCR, TCRdb re-called the 5' RACE reads, giving one row per CDR3 protein. Of around 340,000 distinct CDR3 sequences listed, approximately 15% are singletons. The receptor was isolated from a man aged 18 to 29 who had mild COVID-19 (a few samples of this study predate the infection). Cell type and time point are not known. The chain combines TRBV7-6 with TRBJ1-1; D not resolved. Sequences were obtained from PBMCs or a T cell subset sorted from them (not recorded which). The CDR3 bases are TGTGCCAGCAGCCTCCGAAGAGGGACTGAAGCTTTCTTT. Its translation: CASSLRRGTEAFF.